This T cell receptor beta chain was recovered during a study of blood T cell repertoires in COVID-19. On the study more broadly: Specimens from acute and convalescent COVID-19 originated in the United States, Italy and Spain. Nucleic acid was either cDNA or gDNA, and it came from T cells, B-cell-depleted T cells, or PBMCs.

V gave up 4 bases and J gave up 8 bases, with 18 bases separating them. This CDR3 is built from 15 residues. Germline CDR1 SEHNR, CDR2 FQNEAQ (reference sequence). Authors' processing steps: Amplifying reference gene primers gave estimates of nucleated cell counts. Libraries were prepared by immunoSEQ multiplex PCR; TCRdb keeps only in-frame clonotypes and omits some of them. V and J calls and clone size are copied from that table; D and trimming were computed from the DNA. This table holds 40,000 to 45,000 clones, about nine tenths found once. The V call is TRBV7-9, the J call TRBJ2-4; D might be TRBD2 (6 bases). The receptor's source is a man aged 45-65 years with active COVID-19. Sample: peripheral blood. CDR3 nucleotides: TGTGCCAGCAGCTCGGCTAGCGATAACGTGTACATTCAGTACTTC. This encodes CASSSASDNVYIQYF.